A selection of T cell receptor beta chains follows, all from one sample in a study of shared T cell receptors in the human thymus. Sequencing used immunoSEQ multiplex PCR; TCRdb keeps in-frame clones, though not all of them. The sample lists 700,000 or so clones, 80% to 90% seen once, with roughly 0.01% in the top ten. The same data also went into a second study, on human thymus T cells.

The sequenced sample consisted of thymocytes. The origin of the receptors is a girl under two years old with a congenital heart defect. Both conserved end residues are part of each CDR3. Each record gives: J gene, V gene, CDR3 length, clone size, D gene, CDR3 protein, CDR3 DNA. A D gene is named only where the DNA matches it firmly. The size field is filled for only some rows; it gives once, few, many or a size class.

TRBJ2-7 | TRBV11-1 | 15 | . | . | CASSLEGDGTYEQYF | TGTGCCAGCAGCTTAGAGGGAGACGGCACCTACGAGCAGTACTTC
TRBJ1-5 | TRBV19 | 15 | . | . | CASTILPGGGEPQHF | TGTGCCAGTACCATACTACCCGGGGGGGGAGAGCCCCAGCATTTT
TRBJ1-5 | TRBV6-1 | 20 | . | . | CASSERRGGRESYSNQPQHF | TGTGCCAGCAGTGAAAGAAGAGGGGGGAGGGAGTCCTATAGCAATCAGCCCCAGCATTTT
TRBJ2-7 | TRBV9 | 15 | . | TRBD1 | CASSHRGDRGYEQYF | TGTGCCAGCAGCCACCGTGGGGACAGGGGTTACGAGCAGTACTTC
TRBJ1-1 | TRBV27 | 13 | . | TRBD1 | CASRRQGGGEAFF | TGTGCCAGCAGGCGACAGGGTGGAGGTGAAGCTTTCTTT
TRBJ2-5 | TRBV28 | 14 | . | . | CASSLVRGQETQYF | TGTGCCAGCAGTTTAGTCAGAGGGCAAGAGACCCAGTACTTC
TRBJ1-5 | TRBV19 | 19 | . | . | CASSIPSRDRTQSNQPQHF | TGTGCCAGTAGTATTCCCTCCCGTGACAGGACCCAAAGCAATCAGCCCCAGCATTTT
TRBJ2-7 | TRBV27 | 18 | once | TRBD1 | CASKAGTGTQGHSYEQYF | TGTGCCAGCAAAGCCGGGACAGGGACTCAAGGACACTCCTACGAGCAGTACTTC
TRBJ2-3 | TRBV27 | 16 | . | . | CASSTTRGAITDTQYF | TGTGCCAGCAGCACCACTCGCGGGGCTATCACAGATACGCAGTATTTT
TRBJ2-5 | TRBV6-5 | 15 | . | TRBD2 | CASSYASGGQETQYF | TGTGCCAGCAGTTACGCTAGCGGGGGCCAAGAGACCCAGTACTTC
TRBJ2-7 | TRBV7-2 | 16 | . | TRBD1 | CASSEPRDRVLSEQYF | TGTGCCAGCAGTGAACCCCGGGACAGGGTTTTATCCGAGCAGTACTTC
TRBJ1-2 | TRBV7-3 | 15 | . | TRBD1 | CASSLWGQVDYGYTF | TGTGCCAGCAGCTTATGGGGACAGGTGGACTATGGCTACACCTTC
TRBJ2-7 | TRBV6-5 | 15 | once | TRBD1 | CASSSGQGNWYEQYF | TGTGCCAGCAGTTCGGGACAGGGAAATTGGTACGAGCAGTACTTC
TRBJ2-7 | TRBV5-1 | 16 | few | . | CASSAVFWGDINEQYF | TGCGCCAGCAGCGCCGTTTTTTGGGGGGATATAAACGAGCAGTACTTC
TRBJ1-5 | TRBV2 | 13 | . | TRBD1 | CASSRQGSQPQHF | TGTGCCAGCAGCCGACAGGGGAGTCAGCCCCAGCATTTT
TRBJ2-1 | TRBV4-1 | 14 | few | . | CASSLTGIYNEQFF | TGCGCCAGCAGCCTAACAGGGATCTACAATGAGCAGTTCTTC
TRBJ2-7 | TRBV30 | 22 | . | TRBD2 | CAWSGKDDRTSGVRMLPYEQYF | TGTGCCTGGAGTGGAAAAGACGATCGGACTAGCGGGGTACGAATGCTACCTTACGAGCAGTACTTC
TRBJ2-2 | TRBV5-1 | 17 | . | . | CASSFNNGGFTTGELFF | TGCGCCAGCAGCTTTAATAATGGGGGCTTCACCACCGGGGAGCTGTTTTTT
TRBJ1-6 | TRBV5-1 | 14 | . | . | CASSLGSWNSPLHF | TGCGCCAGCAGCCTAGGAAGTTGGAATTCACCCCTCCACTTT
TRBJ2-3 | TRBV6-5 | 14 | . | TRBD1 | CASSPRDRGSTQYF | TGTGCCAGCAGTCCGAGAGACAGGGGTTCTACGCAGTATTTT
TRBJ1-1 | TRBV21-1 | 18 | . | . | CASSKKVRRGLVDTEAFF | TGTGCCAGCAGCAAAAAGGTAAGGAGGGGATTAGTGGACACTGAAGCTTTCTTT
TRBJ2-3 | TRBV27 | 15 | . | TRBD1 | CASSSRTGGSDTQYF | TGTGCCAGCAGTTCCAGGACAGGGGGGTCAGATACGCAGTATTTT
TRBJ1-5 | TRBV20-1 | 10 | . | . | CSAPYQPQHF | TGCAGTGCTCCCTACCAGCCCCAGCATTTT
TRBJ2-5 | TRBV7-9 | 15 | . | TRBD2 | CASSWAAGGQETQYF | TGTGCCAGCAGCTGGGCCGCGGGGGGCCAAGAGACCCAGTACTTC
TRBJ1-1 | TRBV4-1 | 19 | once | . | CASSQELDTRKLMNTEAFF | TGCGCCAGCAGCCAAGAATTGGACACACGAAAACTAATGAACACTGAAGCTTTCTTT
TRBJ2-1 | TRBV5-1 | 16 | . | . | CASSSLIYREGDEQFF | TGCGCCAGCAGCTCCCTTATATACAGGGAGGGGGATGAGCAGTTCTTC
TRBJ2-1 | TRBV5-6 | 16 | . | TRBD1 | CASSFPGTAIYNEQFF | TGTGCCAGCAGCTTCCCCGGGACAGCGATATACAATGAGCAGTTCTTC
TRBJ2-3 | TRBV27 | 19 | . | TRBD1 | CASSLQGTGGSFRTDTQYF | TGTGCCAGCAGTTTGCAAGGGACAGGGGGTTCCTTCCGCACAGATACGCAGTATTTT
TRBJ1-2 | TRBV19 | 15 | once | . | CASSIPGVWWYGYTF | TGTGCCAGTAGTATCCCGGGGGTTTGGTGGTATGGCTACACCTTC
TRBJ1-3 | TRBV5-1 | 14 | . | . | CASSLSSVENTIYF | TGCGCCAGCAGCTTGAGCTCGGTTGAAAACACCATATATTTT
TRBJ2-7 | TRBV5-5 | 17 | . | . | CASSSERAKTGPYEQYF | TGTGCCAGCAGCTCGGAGCGGGCCAAAACCGGCCCCTACGAGCAGTACTTC
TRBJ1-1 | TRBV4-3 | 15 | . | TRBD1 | CASSQEIQGGTEAFF | TGCGCCAGCAGCCAAGAGATACAGGGGGGCACTGAAGCTTTCTTT
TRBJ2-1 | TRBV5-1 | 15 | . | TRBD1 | CASGQQGARYNEQFF | TGCGCCAGCGGGCAACAGGGGGCGCGGTACAATGAGCAGTTCTTC
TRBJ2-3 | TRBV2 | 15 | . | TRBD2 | CASSEGSGGPDTQYF | TGTGCCAGCAGTGAGGGTAGCGGGGGGCCAGATACGCAGTATTTT
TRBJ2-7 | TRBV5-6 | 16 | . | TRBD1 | CASSSDRGRVVYEQYF | TGTGCCAGCAGCTCGGACAGGGGGCGCGTAGTCTACGAGCAGTACTTC
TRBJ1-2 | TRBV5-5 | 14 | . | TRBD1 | CASSLFTQGDGYTF | TGTGCCAGCAGCTTGTTTACCCAGGGGGATGGCTACACCTTC
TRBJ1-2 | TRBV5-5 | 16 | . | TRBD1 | CASSLVTTGDFHGYTF | TGTGCCAGCAGCTTGGTCACTACAGGGGATTTCCATGGCTACACCTTC
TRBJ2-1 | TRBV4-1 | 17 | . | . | CASSQSGGASSYNEQFF | TGCGCCAGTAGCCAATCCGGCGGGGCGAGCTCCTACAATGAGCAGTTCTTC
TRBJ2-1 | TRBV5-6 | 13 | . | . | CASRTTSCNEQFF | TGTGCCAGCAGAACTACTAGTTGCAATGAGCAGTTCTTC
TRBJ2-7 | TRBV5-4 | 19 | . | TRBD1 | CASSSPPEDRDRGSYEQYF | TGTGCCAGCAGCTCGCCCCCAGAAGACCGGGACAGGGGATCCTACGAGCAGTACTTC